This T cell receptor (beta chain) was recorded in a study of a mutant IDH1 vaccine in newly diagnosed glioma. About the research overall: In some groups vaccination began 4-6 weeks post-radiotherapy; others received it with temozolomide.

Details on this clone: The antigen is unknown.

Libraries were prepared by immunoSEQ multiplex PCR; TCRdb keeps only in-frame clonotypes and omits some of them. Of fewer than 40,000 clones in the sample, roughly 74% are singletons; the top ten hold less than 6.5%. This CDR3 spans 14 amino acids. The V gene end was trimmed by 6 bases and the J gene end by 6 bases; junction bases not matched to a gene: 10. Germline values: CDR1 MNHEY, CDR2 SVGAGI. Noted time point: week 5, during vaccination. Doses comprised 300 ug of mutant IDH1 20-mer peptide each, plus topical imiquimod. V usage is TRBV6-5 and J usage is TRBJ1-2; 7 nucleotides agree with TRBD1. The sample here was PBMCs, taken from a glioma patient whose treatment included an IDH1 peptide vaccine. This clonotype was sampled from a middle-aged man with glioma. CDR3 sequence reads: CASRADRQSNGYTF. The DNA of the CDR3 is TGTGCCAGCAGGGCGGACAGGCAATCTAATGGCTACACCTTC.